These 23 T cell receptor beta chains were sequenced from one sample in a study of cytomegalovirus exposure and HLA in healthy donors (dated by TCRdb to between 2016 and 2019). The library was made by the immunoSEQ multiplex PCR assay. For the multiplex PCR, a mixture combining 60 forward primers for TCR Vbeta segments and 13 reverse primers for TCR Jbeta segments was used. What TCRdb holds here is the immuneACCESS table cut down to in-frame rearrangements. Part of the clones is not present; checked against another copy, under half of the missing clones reflect an unresolved V gene, and the others are unexplained. The table for this sample lists roughly 89,000 clones; around 81% of them were counted only once. The top ten clonotypes cover 1.5% to 2% of the sample. Specimen: PBMCs. The receptor set was obtained from a woman in her twenties or thirties in good health and CMV-seronegative.

V and J are TRBV11-3 and TRBJ2-7, with D perhaps matching TRBD1 (6 bases). Trimming took off 2 bases at V and 0 bases at J, with 11 bases between the two ends. Per germline, CDR1 SGHNT and CDR2 YENEEA. The CDR3 covers 15 residues. Here the CDR3 DNA reads TGTGCCAGCAGCTTAATACAGGGAACCTCCTACGAGCAGTACTTC. Translation: CASSLIQGTSYEQYF.

This clone appeared once. The rearrangement uses TRBV4-1 and TRBJ2-1, with 11 bases identical to TRBD1. Trimming at V came to 6 bases and at J to 9 bases, leaving 10 bases not matched to a gene. Germline V CDR1 and CDR2: MGHRA, YSYEKL. This CDR3 has 15 residues. The CDR3, as DNA: TGCGCCAGCAGTCAACAAGGACAGGGGGCGGGTGAGCAGTTCTTC. Translated: CASSQQGQGAGEQFF.

V is TRBV5-8 and J is TRBJ1-1; the D is unclear. The ends were cut back, 0 bases at V and 3 bases at J, with 6 bases in the middle. Germline CDR1 and CDR2: SGHTS and YDEGEE. This CDR3 is built from 13 residues. DNA of the CDR3: TGTGCCAGCAGCTTGGACGGTCACACTGAAGCTTTCTTT. Its protein is CASSLDGHTEAFF. Variable domain in full (rest from reference TRBV5-8 and TRBJ1-1): EAGVTQSPTHLIKTRGQQATLRCSPISGHTSVYWYQQALGLGLQFLLWYDEGEERNRGNFPPRFSGRQFPNYSSELNVNALELEDSALYLCASSLDGHTEAFFGQGTRLTVV.

As for this clone: The sample has other DNA sequences that encode this CDR3 too. V usage is TRBV28 and J usage is TRBJ1-5; 7 bases map to TRBD1. CDR3 length: 18 amino acids. V lost 5 bases and J lost 8; bases outside the gene matches: 21. CDR1 and CDR2 from the germline V gene are MDHEN and SYDVKM. Written as DNA, the CDR3 is TGTGCCAGCAGTCCCCTAATAATCCGGGACAGCCCAAATAAGCCCCAGCATTTT. Translating it yields CASSPLIIRDSPNKPQHF.

V usage is TRBV5-1 and J usage is TRBJ1-5; TRBD1 might be the D (5 bases). Germline loops: CDR1 SGHRS, CDR2 YFSETQ. V was cut by 3 bases and J by 6 bases, with 10 bases left in between. This CDR3 region has 13 residues. The CDR3 nucleotides are TGCGCCAGCAGCTGGGCTCAGGGTCAGCCCCAGCATTTT. This encodes CASSWAQGQPQHF.

The chain recombines TRBV19 with TRBJ1-2, with a possible D match to TRBD1 (6 bases). The ends were cut back, 6 bases at V and 8 bases at J, with 10 bases in the middle. Per germline, CDR1 LNHDA and CDR2 SQIVND (reference sequence). This CDR3 region has 11 residues. CDR3 sequence (DNA): TGTGCCAGTAGCGGGGGGCACGGCTACACCTTC. It encodes CASSGGHGYTF.

The J gene is TRBJ1-5, the V gene TRBV7-8; 7 bases fit TRBD1. This CDR3 contains 15 residues. Germline V CDR1 and CDR2: SGHVS, FQNEAQ. The V gene end was trimmed by 0 bases and the J gene end by 6 bases; junction bases not matched to a gene: 5. The CDR3 DNA sequence: TGTGCCAGCAGCTTAGCCGACAGGGAGAGTCAGCCCCAGCATTTT. It yields the protein CASSLADRESQPQHF.

Turning to this clone: Germline is not matched at one junction end, which may reflect a read error. The chain couples TRBV7-7 to TRBJ2-7; D call uncertain. The V gene's germline CDR1 is SSHAT and CDR2 FNYEAQ (reference sequence). The CDR3 loop spans 13 amino acids. CDR3: CASSLGPSYEQYF. DNA for the CDR3: TGTGCTAGCAGCTTGGGCCCGAGCTACGAGCAGTACTTC.

The chain is built from TRBV28 and TRBJ1-1; 8 positions agree with TRBD1. The V segment lost 5 bases and the J segment 0 bases; nucleotides outside the gene matches: 5. Germline-derived CDR1 and CDR2 are MDHEN and SYDVKM. CDR3 size: 15 residues. CDR3 loop: CASSVRQGMNTEAFF. In nucleotides, the CDR3 is TGTGCCAGCAGTGTCCGACAGGGGATGAACACTGAAGCTTTCTTT.

The chain has TRBV2 and TRBJ2-1, with TRBD2 matching over 12 bases. Trimming at V came to 7 bases and at J to 4 bases, leaving 2 bases not matched to a gene. Per germline, CDR1 SNHLY and CDR2 FYNNEI. The CDR3 loop spans 14 amino acids. Here the CDR3 reads CASNLAGGYNEQFF. Here the CDR3 DNA reads TGTGCCAGCAACCTAGCGGGAGGGTACAATGAGCAGTTCTTC. Full variable domain (rest looked up from reference TRBV2 and TRBJ2-1): EPEVTQTPSHQVTQMGQEVILRCVPISNHLYFYWYRQILGQKVEFLVSFYNNEISEKSEIFDDQFSVERPDGSNFTLKIRSTKLEDSAMYFCASNLAGGYNEQFFGPGTRLTVL.

This clone was found a few times. The chain employs TRBV9 and TRBJ2-5; D is perhaps TRBD1 (5 bases). The CDR3 has 13 amino acids. The germline gives CDR1 SGDLS, CDR2 YYNGEE. V dropped 0 bases and J dropped 5 bases, with 8 bases sitting between them. This CDR3 is CASSVDKGETQYF. The CDR3 coding sequence is TGTGCCAGCAGCGTAGATAAGGGGGAGACCCAGTACTTC.

The rearrangement joins TRBV28 to TRBJ1-3; D unclear. Trimming removed 5 bases at V and 0 bases at J, with 11 bases between. This CDR3 comprises 15 residues. Germline loops: CDR1 MDHEN, CDR2 SYDVKM. The CDR3 bases are TGTGCCAGCAGTAAGCGTTCGCTCTCTGGAAACACCATATATTTT. Amino acid sequence: CASSKRSLSGNTIYF.

The CDR3, as DNA: TGTGCCAGCAGTACCCAAGGGACAGGGAGGGGACCGGATTTCTTT. The encoded protein is CASSTQGTGRGPDFF. The genes are TRBV25-1 and TRBJ1-1; 9 bases are shared with TRBD1. CDR3 length: 15 amino acids. In germline, CDR1 is MGHDK, CDR2 SYGVNS. V trimming: 5 bases; J trimming: 13 bases; junction bases outside the gene matches: 17.

The chain's CDR3 is CASSQVRLAEAFF. DNA for the CDR3: TGTGCCAGCAGCCAAGTGAGGTTGGCTGAAGCTTTCTTT. This chain connects TRBV14 to TRBJ1-1; no firm D call. The ends were cut back, 1 base at V and 6 bases at J, with 9 bases in the middle. This CDR3 has 13 amino acids. Germline-derived CDR1 and CDR2 are SGHDN and FVKESK.

V is TRBV10-3 and J is TRBJ2-7; 11 bases fit TRBD2. J gave up 7 bases and V 0 bases, and 8 bases lay outside the gene matches. Germline lookup yields CDR1 ENHRY and CDR2 SYGVKD. The CDR3 runs to 16 residues. CDR3 in DNA: TGTGCCATCAGTGAGTCTGGACTAGCGGGTAAAGGAGAGCAGTACTTC. This encodes CAISESGLAGKGEQYF.

This chain connects TRBV2 to TRBJ2-2; the D gene is possibly TRBD2 (6 bases). Germline-derived CDR1 and CDR2 are SNHLY and FYNNEI. The CDR3 covers 16 residues. Trimming removed 6 bases from V and 5 bases from J, with 19 bases in between. The DNA of the CDR3 is TGTGCCAGCAGCAGTAATCCCGGGAGTTTGACCGGGGAGCTGTTTTTT. Its protein is CASSSNPGSLTGELFF.

The chain couples TRBV7-8 to TRBJ1-4, with a weak D call TRBD1 (6 bases). The V and J ends lost 3 bases and 3 bases respectively, with 14 bases between them. Germline CDR1 SGHVS, CDR2 FQNEAQ. The CDR3 totals 16 residues. The chain's CDR3 is CASSFGWGRPNEKLFF. For the CDR3, the DNA is TGTGCCAGCAGCTTCGGATGGGGGCGGCCTAATGAAAAACTGTTTTTT.

The rearrangement links TRBV4-1 to TRBJ1-1; tentatively, D is TRBD1 (6 bases). V dropped 2 bases and J dropped 5 bases, with 12 bases sitting between them. Per the germline V gene, CDR1 is MGHRA and CDR2 is YSYEKL. This CDR3 has 14 amino acids. The CDR3 DNA reads TGCGCCAGCAGCCAACCCGGGGGGCGAACTGAAGCTTTCTTT. The encoded protein is CASSQPGGRTEAFF.

This clone was counted a few times. V is TRBV27 and J is TRBJ1-2; 8 bases are shared with TRBD1. There are 15 residues in the CDR3. CDR1 is MNHEY and CDR2 is SMNVEV in the germline V gene (reference sequence). J was trimmed by 8 bases and V by 5 bases; bases with no gene match: 13. This chain's CDR3 is CASSPSPSGGMGYTF. The DNA of the CDR3 is TGTGCCAGCAGTCCCAGCCCCTCAGGGGGCATGGGCTACACCTTC.

The table lists this clone with a count of one. The chain has TRBV19 and TRBJ2-2, with 8 nucleotides matching TRBD1. CDR1 is LNHDA, CDR2 SQIVND, per germline (reference sequence). The V gene end was trimmed by 3 bases and the J gene end by 4 bases; junction bases not matched to a gene: 7. This CDR3 is 16 amino acids long. The CDR3 DNA sequence: TGTGCCAGTAGTATTCAGGGGGCCGGGGTCACCGGGGAGCTGTTTTTT. Protein product: CASSIQGAGVTGELFF.

The CDR3 region has the DNA TGCGCCAGCAGCCAGGAGGGGGCCGGAGAGACCCAGTACTTC. Protein: CASSQEGAGETQYF. This sequence joins TRBV5-1 and TRBJ2-5; D perhaps matches TRBD1 (7 bases). Germline CDR1 and CDR2: SGHRS and YFSETQ. The V end lost 4 bases, the J end lost 4 bases, and 14 bases lay between the germline ends. CDR3 length: 14 residues.

The chain recombines TRBV7-9 with TRBJ1-2; no firm D call. V was shortened by 4 bases and J by 3 bases, with 6 bases between the two germline ends. The CDR3 spans 12 residues. The germline V gene encodes CDR1 SEHNR and CDR2 FQNEAQ (reference sequence). The CDR3 DNA sequence: TGTGCCAGCAGCTCTTCCGACTATGGCTACACCTTC. Translated: CASSSSDYGYTF.

The chain uses TRBV6-5 and TRBJ1-2, with 8 positions matching TRBD1. The V gene's germline CDR1 is MNHEY and CDR2 SVGAGI. This CDR3 comprises 14 residues. The V gene end was trimmed by 6 bases and the J gene end by 8 bases; junction bases not matched to a gene: 11. The CDR3 DNA is TGTGCCAGCAGCGTAAGAGACAGGGGTGAAGGCTACACCTTC. This encodes CASSVRDRGEGYTF.